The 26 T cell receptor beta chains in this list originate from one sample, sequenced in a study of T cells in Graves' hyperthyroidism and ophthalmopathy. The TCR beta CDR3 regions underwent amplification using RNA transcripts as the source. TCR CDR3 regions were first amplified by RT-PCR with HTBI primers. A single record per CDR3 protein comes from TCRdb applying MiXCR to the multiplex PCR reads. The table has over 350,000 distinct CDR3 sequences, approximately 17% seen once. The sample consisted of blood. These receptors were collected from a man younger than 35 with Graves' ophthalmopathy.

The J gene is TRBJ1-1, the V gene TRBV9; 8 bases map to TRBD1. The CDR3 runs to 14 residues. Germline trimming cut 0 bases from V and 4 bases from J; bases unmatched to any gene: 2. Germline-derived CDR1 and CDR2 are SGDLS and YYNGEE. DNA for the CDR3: TGTGCCAGCAGCGTAGGCACAGGGGGCACTGAAGCTTTCTTT. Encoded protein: CASSVGTGGTEAFF.

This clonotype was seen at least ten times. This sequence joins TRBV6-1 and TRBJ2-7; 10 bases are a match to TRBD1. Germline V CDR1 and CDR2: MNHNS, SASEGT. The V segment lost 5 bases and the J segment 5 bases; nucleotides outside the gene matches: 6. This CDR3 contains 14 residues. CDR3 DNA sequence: TGTGCCAGCAGTTATAGGGACAGGGGCGACGAGCAGTACTTC. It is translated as CASSYRDRGDEQYF.

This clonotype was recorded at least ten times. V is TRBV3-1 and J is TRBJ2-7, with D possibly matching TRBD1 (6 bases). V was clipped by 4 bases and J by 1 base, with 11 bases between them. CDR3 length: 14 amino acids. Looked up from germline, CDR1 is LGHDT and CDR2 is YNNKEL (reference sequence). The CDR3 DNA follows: TGTGCCAGCAGCCGCCGGGACAAGTCCTACGAGCAGTACTTC. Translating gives CASSRRDKSYEQYF.

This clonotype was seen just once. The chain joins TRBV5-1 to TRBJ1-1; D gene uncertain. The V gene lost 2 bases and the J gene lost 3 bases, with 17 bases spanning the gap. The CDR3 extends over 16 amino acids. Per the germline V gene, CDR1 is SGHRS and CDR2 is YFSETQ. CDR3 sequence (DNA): TGCGCCAGCAGCTTACAACCCATAGGGCTCGACACTGAAGCTTTCTTT. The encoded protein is CASSLQPIGLDTEAFF. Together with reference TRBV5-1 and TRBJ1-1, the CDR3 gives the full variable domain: KAGVTQTPRYLIKTRGQQVTLSCSPISGHRSVSWYQQTPGQGLQFLFEYFSETQRNKGNFPGRFSGRQFSNSRSEMNVSTLELGDSALYLCASSLQPIGLDTEAFFGQGTRLTVV.

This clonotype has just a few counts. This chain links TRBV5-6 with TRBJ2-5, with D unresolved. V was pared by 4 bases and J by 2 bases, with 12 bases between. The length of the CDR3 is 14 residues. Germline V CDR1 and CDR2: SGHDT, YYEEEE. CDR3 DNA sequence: TGTGCCAGCAGCATCGAGACAAGGCAAGAGACCCAGTACTTC. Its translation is CASSIETRQETQYF. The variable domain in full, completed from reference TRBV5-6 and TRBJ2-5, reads DAGVTQSPTHLIKTRGQQVTLRCSPKSGHDTVSWYQQALGQGPQFIFQYYEEEERQRGNFPDRFSGHQFPNYSSELNVNALLLGDSALYLCASSIETRQETQYFGPGTRLLVL.

Written as DNA, the CDR3 is TGTGCCAGCTCCGTGGGGGGCACAACTAATGAAAAACTGTTTTTT. It is translated as CASSVGGTTNEKLFF. The chain joins TRBV28 to TRBJ1-4; D possibly corresponds to TRBD1 (6 bases). The CDR3 runs to 15 residues. Trimming left V 8 bases short and J 0 bases short, with 13 bases between. Germline CDR1 MDHEN, CDR2 SYDVKM.

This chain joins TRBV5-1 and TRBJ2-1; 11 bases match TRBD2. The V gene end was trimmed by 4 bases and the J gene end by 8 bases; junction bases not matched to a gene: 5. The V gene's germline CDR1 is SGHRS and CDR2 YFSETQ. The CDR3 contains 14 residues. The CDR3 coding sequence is TGCGCCAGCAGCGGCGGGACTAGCGGTGATGAGCAGTTCTTC. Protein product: CASSGGTSGDEQFF.

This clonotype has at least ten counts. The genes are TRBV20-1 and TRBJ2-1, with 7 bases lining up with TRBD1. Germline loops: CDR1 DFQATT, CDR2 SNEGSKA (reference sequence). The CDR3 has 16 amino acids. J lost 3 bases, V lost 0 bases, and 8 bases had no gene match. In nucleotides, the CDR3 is TGCAGTGCTAGAGACCGACAGGGAACCCACTACAATGAGCAGTTCTTC. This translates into CSARDRQGTHYNEQFF.

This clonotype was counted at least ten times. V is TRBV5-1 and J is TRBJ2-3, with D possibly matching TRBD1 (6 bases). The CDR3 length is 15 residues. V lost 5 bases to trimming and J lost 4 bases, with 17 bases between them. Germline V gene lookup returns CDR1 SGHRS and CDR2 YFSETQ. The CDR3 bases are TGCGCCAGCAGTTTGATAGGGGGAGAAGCAGATACGCAGTATTTT. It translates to CASSLIGGEADTQYF.

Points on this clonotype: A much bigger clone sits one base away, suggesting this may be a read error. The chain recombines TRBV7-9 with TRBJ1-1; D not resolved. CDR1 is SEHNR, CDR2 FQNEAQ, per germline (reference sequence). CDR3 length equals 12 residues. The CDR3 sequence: CGSSTSGFRAFF. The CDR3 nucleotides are TGTGGCAGCAGCACGTCCGGGTTCCGAGCTTTCTTT. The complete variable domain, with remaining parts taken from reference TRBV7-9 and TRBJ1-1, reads DTGVSQNPRHKITKRGQNVTFRCDPISEHNRLYWYRQTLGQGPEFLTYFQNEAQLEKSRLLSDRFSAERPKGSFSTLEIQRTEQGDSAMYLCGSSTSGFRAFFGQGTRLTVV.

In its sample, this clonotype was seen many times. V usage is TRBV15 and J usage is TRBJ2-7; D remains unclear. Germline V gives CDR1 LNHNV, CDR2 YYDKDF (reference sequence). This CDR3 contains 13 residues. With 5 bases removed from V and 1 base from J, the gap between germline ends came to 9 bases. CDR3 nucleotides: TGTGCCACCAGCTTCGGACGGTCCTACGAGCAGTACTTC. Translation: CATSFGRSYEQYF.

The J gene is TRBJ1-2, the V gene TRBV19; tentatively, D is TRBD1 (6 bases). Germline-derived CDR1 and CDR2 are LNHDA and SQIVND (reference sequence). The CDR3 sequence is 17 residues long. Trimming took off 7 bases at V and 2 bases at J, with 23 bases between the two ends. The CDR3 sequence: CASKPNRDTNPNYGYTF. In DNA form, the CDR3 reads TGTGCCAGTAAGCCGAACAGGGACACCAACCCAAACTATGGCTACACCTTC.

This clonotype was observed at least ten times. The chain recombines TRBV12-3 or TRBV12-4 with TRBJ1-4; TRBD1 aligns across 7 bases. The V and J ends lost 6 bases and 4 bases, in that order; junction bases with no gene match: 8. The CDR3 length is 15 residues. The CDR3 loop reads CASRATGTVNEKLFF. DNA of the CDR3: TGTGCCAGCAGAGCTACCGGGACAGTTAATGAAAAACTGTTTTTT.

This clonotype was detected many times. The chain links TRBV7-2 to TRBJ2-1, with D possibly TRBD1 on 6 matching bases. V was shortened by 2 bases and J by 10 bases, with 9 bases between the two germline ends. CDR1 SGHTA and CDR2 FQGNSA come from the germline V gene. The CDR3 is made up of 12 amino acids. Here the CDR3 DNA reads TGTGCCAGCAGCTTAACCGGGACAGAGCAGTTCTTC. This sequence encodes CASSLTGTEQFF.

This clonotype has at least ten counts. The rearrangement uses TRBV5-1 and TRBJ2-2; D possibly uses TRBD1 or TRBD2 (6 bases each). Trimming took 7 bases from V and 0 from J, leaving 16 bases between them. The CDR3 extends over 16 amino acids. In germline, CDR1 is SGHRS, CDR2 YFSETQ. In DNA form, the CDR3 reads TGCGCCAGCGGGGGACTGGGACACGCGAACACCGGGGAGCTGTTTTTT. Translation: CASGGLGHANTGELFF. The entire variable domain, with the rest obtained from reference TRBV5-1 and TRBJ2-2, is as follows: KAGVTQTPRYLIKTRGQQVTLSCSPISGHRSVSWYQQTPGQGLQFLFEYFSETQRNKGNFPGRFSGRQFSNSRSEMNVSTLELGDSALYLCASGGLGHANTGELFFGEGSRLTVL.

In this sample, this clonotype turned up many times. The CDR3 reads CSALDRVYSGNTIYF. The CDR3, as DNA: TGCAGTGCCTTGGACAGGGTATACTCTGGAAACACCATATATTTT. The chain has TRBV20-1 and TRBJ1-3, with 8 bases matching TRBD1. With V trimmed by 6 bases and J by 0 bases, 7 bases remained unmatched. The CDR3 is 15 amino acids. CDR1 is DFQATT, CDR2 SNEGSKA, per germline (reference sequence).

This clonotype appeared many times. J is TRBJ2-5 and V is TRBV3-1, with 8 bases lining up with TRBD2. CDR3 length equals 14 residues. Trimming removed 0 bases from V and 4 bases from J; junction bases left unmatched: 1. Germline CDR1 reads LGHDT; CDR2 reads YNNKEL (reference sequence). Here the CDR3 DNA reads TGTGCCAGCAGCCAAGACGGGGGGGGAGAGACCCAGTACTTC. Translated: CASSQDGGGETQYF.

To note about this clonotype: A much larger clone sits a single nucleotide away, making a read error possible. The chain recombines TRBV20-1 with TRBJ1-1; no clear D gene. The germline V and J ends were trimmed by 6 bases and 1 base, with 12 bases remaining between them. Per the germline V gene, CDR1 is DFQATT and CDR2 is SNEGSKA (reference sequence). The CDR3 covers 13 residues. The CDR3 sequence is CSAPSAENTEAFF. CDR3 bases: TGCAGTGCCCCCTCGGCGGAGAACACTGAAGCTTTCTTT.

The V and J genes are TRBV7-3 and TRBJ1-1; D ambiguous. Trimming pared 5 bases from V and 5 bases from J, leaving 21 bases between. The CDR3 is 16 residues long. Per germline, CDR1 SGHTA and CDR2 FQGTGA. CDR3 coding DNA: TGTGCCAGCAGCCCGATAGCGGGCCGCCCGGGAACTGAAGCTTTCTTT. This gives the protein CASSPIAGRPGTEAFF.

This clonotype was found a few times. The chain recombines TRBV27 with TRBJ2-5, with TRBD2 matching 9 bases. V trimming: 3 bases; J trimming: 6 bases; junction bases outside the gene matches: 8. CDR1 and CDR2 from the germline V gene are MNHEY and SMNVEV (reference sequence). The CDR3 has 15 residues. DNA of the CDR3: TGTGCCAGCAGTTTCTCCAGCGGGGGGAGAAAGACCCAGTACTTC. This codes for CASSFSSGGRKTQYF.

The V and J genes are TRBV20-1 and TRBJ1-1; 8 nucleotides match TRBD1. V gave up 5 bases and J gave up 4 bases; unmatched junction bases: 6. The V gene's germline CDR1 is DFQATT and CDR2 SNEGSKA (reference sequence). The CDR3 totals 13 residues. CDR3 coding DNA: TGCAGTGCTGGGAGCGGGACAGGCACTGAAGCTTTCTTT. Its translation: CSAGSGTGTEAFF.

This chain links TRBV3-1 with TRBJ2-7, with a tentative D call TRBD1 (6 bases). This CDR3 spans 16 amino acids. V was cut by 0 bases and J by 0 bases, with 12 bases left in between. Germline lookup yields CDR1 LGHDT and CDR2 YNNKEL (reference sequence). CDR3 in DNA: TGTGCCAGCAGCCAAGATGGGGGCCTCAGCTCCTACGAGCAGTACTTC. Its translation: CASSQDGGLSSYEQYF.

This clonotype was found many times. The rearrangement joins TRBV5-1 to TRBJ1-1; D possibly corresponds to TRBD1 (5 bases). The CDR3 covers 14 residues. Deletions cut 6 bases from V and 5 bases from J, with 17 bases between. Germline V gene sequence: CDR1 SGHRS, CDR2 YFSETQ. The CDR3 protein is CASTQGLIGTEAFF. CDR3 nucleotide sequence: TGCGCCAGCACGCAGGGCCTGATTGGGACTGAAGCTTTCTTT.

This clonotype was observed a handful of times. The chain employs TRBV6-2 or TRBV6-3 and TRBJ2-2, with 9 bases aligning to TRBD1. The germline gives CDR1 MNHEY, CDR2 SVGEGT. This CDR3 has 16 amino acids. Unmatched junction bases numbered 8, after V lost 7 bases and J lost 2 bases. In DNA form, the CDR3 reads TGTGCCAGCATTACAGGGGGCGCATCTAACACCGGGGAGCTGTTTTTT. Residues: CASITGGASNTGELFF.

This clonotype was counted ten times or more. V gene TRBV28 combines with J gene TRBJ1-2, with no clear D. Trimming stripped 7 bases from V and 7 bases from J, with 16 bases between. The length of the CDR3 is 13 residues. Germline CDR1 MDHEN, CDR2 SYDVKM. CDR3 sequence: CASTGLRAGGYTF. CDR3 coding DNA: TGTGCCAGCACGGGGTTGAGGGCGGGTGGCTACACCTTC.

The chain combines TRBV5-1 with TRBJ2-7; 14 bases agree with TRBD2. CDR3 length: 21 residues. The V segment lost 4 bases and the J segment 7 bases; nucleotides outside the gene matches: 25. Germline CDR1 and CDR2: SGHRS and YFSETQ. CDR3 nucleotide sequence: TGCGCCAGCAGCCTCTCCCACCCAGCAGCTAGACTAGCGGGGGGGCTGAGGGAGCAGTACTTC. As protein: CASSLSHPAARLAGGLREQYF.